These 19 T cell receptor beta chains came from one sample sequenced in a study of T-cell reconstitution after alpha-beta-depleted transplantation in children. The library targeted TCRbeta and was prepared with unique molecular identifiers. Via MiXCR, TCRdb re-called the PCR reads, giving one row per CDR3 protein. The sample contains approximately 490,000 distinct CDR3 sequences, roughly a tenth of which appear only once. Sequenced here: PBMCs, sampled before TCRalphabeta/CD19-depleted stem cell transplant. These receptors all stem from a child aged 2 to 15 with inherited bone marrow failure, due to receive a stem cell transplant.

This chain joins TRBV7-9 and TRBJ2-5; tentative D call: TRBD1 (6 bases). Germline V gene data show CDR1 as SEHNR and CDR2 as FQNEAQ (reference sequence). Deletions cut 6 bases from V and 4 bases from J, with 12 bases between. The CDR3 consists of 13 residues. For the CDR3, the DNA is TGTGCCAGCAGGATGGGCAGGGGAGAGACCCAGTACTTC. This codes for CASRMGRGETQYF.

This clonotype was detected once. The chain employs TRBV11-2 and TRBJ1-2; D is perhaps TRBD1 (6 bases). In germline, CDR1 is SGHAT, CDR2 FQNNGV. The CDR3 extends over 15 amino acids. Trimming shortened V by 0 bases and J by 6 bases, and 14 bases separated the two germline ends. The CDR3 DNA reads TGTGCCAGCAGCTTAGATTTGGACAGCTACAATGGCTACACCTTC. This sequence encodes CASSLDLDSYNGYTF.

This clonotype was observed at least ten times. The V call is TRBV27, the J call TRBJ2-2, with TRBD2 matching over 14 bases. V gave up 2 bases and J gave up 5 bases; unmatched junction bases: 4. This CDR3 is 17 amino acids long. Germline loops: CDR1 MNHEY, CDR2 SMNVEV (reference sequence). The CDR3 here is CASSLVGLAGVTGELFF. In DNA, the CDR3 is TGTGCCAGCAGTTTAGTGGGACTAGCGGGAGTGACCGGGGAGCTGTTTTTT.

This clonotype was detected many times. V gene TRBV20-1 combines with J gene TRBJ2-5; 7 bases fit TRBD2. In germline, CDR1 is DFQATT, CDR2 SNEGSKA (reference sequence). V lost 0 bases, J lost 5 bases, and 6 bases stayed unmatched. The CDR3 is 14 residues long. The CDR3 sequence: CSARDAGVGETQYF. The CDR3 DNA reads as TGCAGTGCTAGAGACGCGGGAGTAGGTGAGACCCAGTACTTC.

This rearrangement joins TRBV27 to TRBJ2-1; 12 nucleotides align to TRBD2. Germline V gene lookup returns CDR1 MNHEY and CDR2 SMNVEV (reference sequence). Trimming removed 4 bases from V and 3 bases from J; junction bases left unmatched: 7. This CDR3 has 17 residues. DNA for the CDR3: TGTGCCAGCAGTTCTTTTACTAGCGGGAGGAACTACAATGAGCAGTTCTTC. Amino acid sequence: CASSSFTSGRNYNEQFF.

The sample holds many counts of this clonotype. The gene calls are TRBV20-1 and TRBJ2-7; maybe TRBD2 (6 bases). Germline CDR1 is DFQATT and CDR2 is SNEGSKA (reference sequence). V shed 2 bases and J shed 5 bases, with 16 bases lying between them. CDR3 size: 14 residues. CDR3 DNA sequence: TGCAGTGCTAGATTCGGGAGCCACCCTAACGAGCAGTACTTC. This encodes CSARFGSHPNEQYF.

The chain uses TRBV6-1 and TRBJ2-5, with 10 bases that match TRBD2. Germline-derived CDR1 and CDR2 are MNHNS and SASEGT. The CDR3 totals 14 residues. After removal of 5 bases from V and 2 bases from J, the junction contained 2 bases not matched to a gene. The CDR3 here is CASSPSGSQETQYF. DNA of the CDR3: TGTGCCAGCAGTCCTAGCGGGAGTCAAGAGACCCAGTACTTC.

This clonotype was observed at least ten times. This chain joins TRBV27 and TRBJ2-3; D is unclear. Deletions cut 3 bases from V and 5 bases from J, with 9 bases between. The CDR3 loop spans 13 amino acids. Germline V lookup: CDR1 MNHEY, CDR2 SMNVEV (reference sequence). This CDR3 reads CASSFSTVDTQYF. CDR3 DNA sequence: TGTGCCAGCAGTTTTTCTACGGTAGATACGCAGTATTTT.

This clonotype was counted ten times or more. J is TRBJ2-7 and V is TRBV7-9; possibly TRBD1 or TRBD2 for D (5 bases each). The CDR3 spans 12 residues. Trimming left V 2 bases short and J 9 bases short, with 11 bases between. CDR1 is SEHNR, CDR2 FQNEAQ, per germline (reference sequence). The DNA for the CDR3 is TGTGCCAGCAGCTTAAGGGACCACCGGCAGTACTTC. This sequence encodes CASSLRDHRQYF.

In this sample, this clonotype turned up many times. This chain links TRBV6-1 with TRBJ1-2; no reliable D call. The CDR3 consists of 18 residues. Germline CDR1 and CDR2: MNHNS and SASEGT. V was pared by 7 bases and J by 2 bases, with 26 bases between. CDR3 sequence reads: CASKLEPDHLIGNYGYTF. The DNA for the CDR3 is TGTGCCAGCAAGCTCGAACCGGACCACCTTATTGGGAACTATGGCTACACCTTC.

This clonotype was observed a handful of times. This chain links TRBV5-6 with TRBJ1-1; TRBD1 is a possible D gene (5 bases). Per germline, CDR1 SGHDT and CDR2 YYEEEE. This CDR3 region has 15 residues. Trimming stripped 0 bases from V and 4 bases from J, with 13 bases between. The DNA of the CDR3 is TGTGCCAGCAGCTTGGATGCAGGGCGGGCCACTGAAGCTTTCTTT. It yields the protein CASSLDAGRATEAFF.

This clonotype was picked up many times. The chain combines TRBV24-1 with TRBJ1-1; D gene uncertain. This CDR3 region has 13 residues. Germline lookup yields CDR1 KGHDR and CDR2 SFDVKD. V was pared by 1 base and J by 1 base, with 3 bases between. The CDR3 DNA reads as TGTGCCACCAGTGATTTAAAGAACACTGAAGCTTTCTTT. Amino acid sequence: CATSDLKNTEAFF.

The table lists this clonotype with many counts. The rearrangement uses TRBV29-1 and TRBJ2-5; TRBD1 matches at 11 bases. V lost 3 bases to trimming and J lost 4 bases; unmatched junction nucleotides: 1. Germline V lookup: CDR1 SQVTM, CDR2 ANQGSEA. This CDR3 spans 13 amino acids. The CDR3 DNA sequence: TGCAGCGTTGATGGACAGGGGGCAGAGACCCAGTACTTC. Translated, it gives CSVDGQGAETQYF.

This clonotype was counted ten times or more. V is TRBV5-1 and J is TRBJ2-1; D could derive from TRBD1 or TRBD2 (7 bases each). The CDR3 extends over 13 amino acids. Per germline, CDR1 SGHRS and CDR2 YFSETQ. Trimming stripped 5 bases from V and 7 bases from J, with 13 bases between. The CDR3, as DNA: TGCGCCAGCAGGCCAGGGGGGGGAAATGAGCAGTTCTTC. It is translated as CASRPGGGNEQFF.

The chain links TRBV11-1 to TRBJ2-5; 9 positions match TRBD2. The V segment lost 2 bases and the J segment 4 bases; nucleotides outside the gene matches: 17. Per the germline V gene, CDR1 is SGHAT and CDR2 is FQDESV (reference sequence). This CDR3 comprises 19 residues. The CDR3 sequence is CASSLFQGFGGRALETQYF. CDR3 in DNA: TGTGCCAGCAGCTTATTTCAAGGGTTCGGCGGGAGGGCCTTAGAGACCCAGTACTTC.

This clonotype was seen repeatedly, ten times or more. The rearrangement links TRBV7-9 to TRBJ2-3; D remains unclear. This CDR3 is 15 amino acids long. Germline CDR1 SEHNR, CDR2 FQNEAQ (reference sequence). V lost 4 bases to trimming and J lost 2 bases, with 13 bases between them. The CDR3: CASSSLLLFTDTQYF. CDR3 coding DNA: TGTGCCAGCAGCTCACTACTCCTTTTCACAGATACGCAGTATTTT.

This clonotype was counted at least ten times. The chain employs TRBV3-1 and TRBJ2-1; TRBD2 agrees at 14 bases. Germline V lookup: CDR1 LGHDT, CDR2 YNNKEL (reference sequence). The CDR3 spans 17 residues. The trim removed 3 bases at V and 8 bases at J, leaving 9 bases unmatched. Here the CDR3 DNA reads TGTGCCAGCAGCCACCGACTAGCGGGAGGGCCTAAGGATGAGCAGTTCTTC. It codes for CASSHRLAGGPKDEQFF.

This clonotype appeared many times. The chain employs TRBV20-1 and TRBJ2-2; D is undetermined. The CDR3 spans 13 residues. The V end was cut by 3 bases, the J end by 4 bases, with 9 bases between. CDR1 and CDR2 (germline): DFQATT, SNEGSKA (reference sequence). The CDR3: CSASLSATGELFF. CDR3 DNA sequence: TGCAGTGCTAGTTTGTCTGCCACCGGGGAGCTGTTTTTT.

This clonotype was counted between two and nine times. V is TRBV9 and J is TRBJ2-1; D unclear. V was trimmed by 2 bases and J by 8 bases, leaving 14 bases between them. The CDR3 has 14 amino acids. CDR1 and CDR2 from the germline V gene are SGDLS and YYNGEE. CDR3 amino acids: CASSVSAGYDEQFF. In DNA form, the CDR3 reads TGTGCCAGCAGCGTTAGTGCAGGTTATGATGAGCAGTTCTTC.